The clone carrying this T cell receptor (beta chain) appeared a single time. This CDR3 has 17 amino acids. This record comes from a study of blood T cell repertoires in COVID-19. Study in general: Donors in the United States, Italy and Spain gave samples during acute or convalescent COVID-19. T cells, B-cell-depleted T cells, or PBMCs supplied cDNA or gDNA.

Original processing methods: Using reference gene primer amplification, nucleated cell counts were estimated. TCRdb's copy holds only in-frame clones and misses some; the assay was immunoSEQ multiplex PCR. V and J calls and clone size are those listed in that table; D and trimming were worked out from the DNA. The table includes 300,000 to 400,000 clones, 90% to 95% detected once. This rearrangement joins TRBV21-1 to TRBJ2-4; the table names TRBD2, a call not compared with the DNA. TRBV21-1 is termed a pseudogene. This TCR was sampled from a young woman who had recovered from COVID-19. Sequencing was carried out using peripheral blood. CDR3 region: CASSKSGGAAAKNIQYF. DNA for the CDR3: TGTGCCAGCAGCAAGTCGGGCGGGGCTGCGGCCAAAAACATTCAGTACTTC.